This entry concerns a single T cell receptor beta chain. What it binds is not known. These data belong to a study of cytomegalovirus exposure and HLA in healthy donors. Data came from immunoSEQ multiplex PCR; TCRdb stores just in-frame clones and leaves some out. This sample has tens of thousands of clones, with 92% found just once. The CDR3 sequence is 12 residues long. V was pared by 9 bases and J by 4 bases, with 4 bases of the junction left unmatched. The germline gives CDR1 MNHEY, CDR2 SMNVEV (reference sequence). Study-wide findings and caveats: It was reportedly the case that the classifier diagnosed cytomegalovirus status with high specificity and sensitivity. Cytomegalovirus-associated TCR beta chains were listed, numbering some 180. Most sequenced TCRs were rare (though some public TCRs occurred in many donors). Under in vitro conditions, a few CMV-associated chains were confirmed as specific for CMV antigens.

The sequenced material came from PBMCs. The chain links TRBV27 to TRBJ1-2, with 8 nucleotides matching TRBD1. This sequence was found in a young woman in good health and CMV-seronegative. The CDR3 loop reads CASGQGVYGYTF. CDR3 bases: TGTGCCAGTGGACAGGGCGTCTATGGCTACACCTTC.